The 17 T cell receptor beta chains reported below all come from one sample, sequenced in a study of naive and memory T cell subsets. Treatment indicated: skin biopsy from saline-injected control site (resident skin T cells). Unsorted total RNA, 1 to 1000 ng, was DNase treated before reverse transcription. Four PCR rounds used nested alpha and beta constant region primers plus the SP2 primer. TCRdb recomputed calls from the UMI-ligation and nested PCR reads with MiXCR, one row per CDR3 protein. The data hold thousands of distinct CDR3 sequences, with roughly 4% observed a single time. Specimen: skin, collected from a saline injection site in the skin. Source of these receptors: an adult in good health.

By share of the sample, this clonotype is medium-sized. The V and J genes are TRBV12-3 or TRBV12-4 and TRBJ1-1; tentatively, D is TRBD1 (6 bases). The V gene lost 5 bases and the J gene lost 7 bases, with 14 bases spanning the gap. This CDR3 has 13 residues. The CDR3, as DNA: TGTGCCAGCAGTACTCGGGACAACTATGAAGCTTTCTTT. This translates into CASSTRDNYEAFF.

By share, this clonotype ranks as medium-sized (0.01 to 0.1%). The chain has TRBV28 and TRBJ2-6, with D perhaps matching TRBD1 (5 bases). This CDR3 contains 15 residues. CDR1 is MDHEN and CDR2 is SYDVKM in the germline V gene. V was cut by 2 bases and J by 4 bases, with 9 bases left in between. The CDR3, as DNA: TGTGCCAGCAGTTTAGGGGCCCCCGGGGCCAACGTCCTGACTTTC. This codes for CASSLGAPGANVLTF.

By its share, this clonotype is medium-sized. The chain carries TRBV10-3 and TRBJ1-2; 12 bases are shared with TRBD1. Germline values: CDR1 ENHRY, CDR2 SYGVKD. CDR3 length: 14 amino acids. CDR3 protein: CATGTGGPNYGYTF. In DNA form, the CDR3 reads TGTGCAACCGGGACAGGGGGCCCTAACTATGGCTACACCTTC.

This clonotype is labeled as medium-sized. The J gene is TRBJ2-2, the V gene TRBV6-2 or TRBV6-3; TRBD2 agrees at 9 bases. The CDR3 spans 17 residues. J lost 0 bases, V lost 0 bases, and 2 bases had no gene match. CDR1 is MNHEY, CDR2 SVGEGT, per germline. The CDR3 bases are TGTGCCAGCAGTTACTCAGCGGGGGGCCCGAACACCGGGGAGCTGTTTTTT. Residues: CASSYSAGGPNTGELFF.

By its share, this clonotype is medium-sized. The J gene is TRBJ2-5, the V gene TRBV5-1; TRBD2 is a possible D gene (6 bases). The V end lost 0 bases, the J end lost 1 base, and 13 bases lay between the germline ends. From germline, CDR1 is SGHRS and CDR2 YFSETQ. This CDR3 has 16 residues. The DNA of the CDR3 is TGCGCCAGCAGCTTGGGGACTTTGGGGGGCCAAGAGACCCAGTACTTC. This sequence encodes CASSLGTLGGQETQYF.

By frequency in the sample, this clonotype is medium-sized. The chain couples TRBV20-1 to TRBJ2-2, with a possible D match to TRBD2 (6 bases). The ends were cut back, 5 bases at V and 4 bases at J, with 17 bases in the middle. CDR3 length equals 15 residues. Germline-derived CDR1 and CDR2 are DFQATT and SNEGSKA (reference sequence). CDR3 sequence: CSARFGGRGTGELFF. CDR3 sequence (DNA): TGCAGTGCTCGCTTCGGGGGTCGAGGCACCGGGGAGCTGTTTTTT.

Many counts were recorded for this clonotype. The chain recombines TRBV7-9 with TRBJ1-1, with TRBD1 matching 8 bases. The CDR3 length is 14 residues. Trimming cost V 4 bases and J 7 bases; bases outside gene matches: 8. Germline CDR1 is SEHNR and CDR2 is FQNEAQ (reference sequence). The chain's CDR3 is CASSSPTGVVEAFF. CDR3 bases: TGTGCCAGCAGCTCCCCGACAGGGGTGGTTGAAGCTTTCTTT.

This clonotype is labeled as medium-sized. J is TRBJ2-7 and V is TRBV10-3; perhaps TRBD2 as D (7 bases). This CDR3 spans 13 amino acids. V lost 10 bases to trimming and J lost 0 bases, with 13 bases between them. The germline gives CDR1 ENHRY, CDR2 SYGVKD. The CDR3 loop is CATEGGDSYEQYF. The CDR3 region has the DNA TGTGCCACAGAGGGGGGGGACTCCTACGAGCAGTACTTC.

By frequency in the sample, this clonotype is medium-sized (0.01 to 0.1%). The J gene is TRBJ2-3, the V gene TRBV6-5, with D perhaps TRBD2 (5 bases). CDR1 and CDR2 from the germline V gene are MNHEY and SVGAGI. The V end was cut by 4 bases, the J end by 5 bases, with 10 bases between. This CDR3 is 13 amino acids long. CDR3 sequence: CASSFWTGDTQYF. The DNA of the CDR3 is TGTGCCAGCAGTTTTTGGACTGGAGATACGCAGTATTTT.

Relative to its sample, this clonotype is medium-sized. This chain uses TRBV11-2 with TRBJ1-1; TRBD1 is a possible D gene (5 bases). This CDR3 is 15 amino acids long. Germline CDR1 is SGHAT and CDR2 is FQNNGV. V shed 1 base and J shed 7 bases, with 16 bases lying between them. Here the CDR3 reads CASSLGILWGNEAFF. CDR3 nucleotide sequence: TGTGCCAGCAGCTTAGGAATACTTTGGGGCAATGAAGCTTTCTTT.

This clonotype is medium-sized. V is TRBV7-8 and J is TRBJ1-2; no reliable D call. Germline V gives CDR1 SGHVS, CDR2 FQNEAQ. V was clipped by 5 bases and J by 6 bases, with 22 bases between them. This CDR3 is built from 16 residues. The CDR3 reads CASSPRYLGSGDGYTF. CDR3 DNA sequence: TGTGCCAGCAGCCCACGTTATCTAGGTTCCGGGGATGGCTACACCTTC.

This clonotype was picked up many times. The CDR3 DNA follows: TGTGCCAGACAGGAGATGAACACTGAAGCTTTCTTT. This codes for CARQEMNTEAFF. The genes are TRBV7-9 and TRBJ1-1; tentatively, D is TRBD1 (5 bases). Trimming shortened V by 9 bases and J by 0 bases, and 8 bases separated the two germline ends. Germline V lookup: CDR1 SEHNR, CDR2 FQNEAQ (reference sequence). This CDR3 region has 12 residues.

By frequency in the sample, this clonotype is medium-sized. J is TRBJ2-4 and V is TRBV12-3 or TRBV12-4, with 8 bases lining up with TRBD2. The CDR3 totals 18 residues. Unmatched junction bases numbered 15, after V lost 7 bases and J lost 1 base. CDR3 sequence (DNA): TGTGCCAGCAATTCCTATGACTTTGCGGGAGGCGCCAAAAACATTCAGTACTTC. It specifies CASNSYDFAGGAKNIQYF.

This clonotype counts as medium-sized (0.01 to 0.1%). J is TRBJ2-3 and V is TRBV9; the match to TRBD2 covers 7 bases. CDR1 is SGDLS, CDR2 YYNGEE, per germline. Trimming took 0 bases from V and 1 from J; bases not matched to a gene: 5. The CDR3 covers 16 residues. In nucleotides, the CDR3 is TGTGCCAGCAGCGTAGAAGGCGGGAGAGGCACAGATACGCAGTATTTT. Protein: CASSVEGGRGTDTQYF.

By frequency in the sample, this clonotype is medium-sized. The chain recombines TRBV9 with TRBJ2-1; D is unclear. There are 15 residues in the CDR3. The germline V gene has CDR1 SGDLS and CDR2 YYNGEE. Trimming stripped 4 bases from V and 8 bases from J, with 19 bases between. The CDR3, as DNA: TGTGCCAGCAGCTCCCGACCCGACACTACGGATGAGCAGTTCTTC. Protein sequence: CASSSRPDTTDEQFF.

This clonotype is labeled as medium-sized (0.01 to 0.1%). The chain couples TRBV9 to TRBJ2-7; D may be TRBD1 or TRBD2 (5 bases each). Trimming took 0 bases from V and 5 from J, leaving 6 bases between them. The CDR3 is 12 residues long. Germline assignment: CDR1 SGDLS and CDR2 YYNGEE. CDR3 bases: TGTGCCAGCAGCGTAGGGGACGACGAGCAGTACTTC. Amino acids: CASSVGDDEQYF.

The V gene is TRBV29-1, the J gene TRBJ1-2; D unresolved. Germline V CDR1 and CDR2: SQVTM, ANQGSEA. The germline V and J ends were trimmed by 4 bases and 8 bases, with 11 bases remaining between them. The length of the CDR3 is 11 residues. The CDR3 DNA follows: TGCAGCGTTGTTGGCTTGGGAGGCTACACCTTC. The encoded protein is CSVVGLGGYTF.